Listed below are T cell receptor beta chains from one sample, sequenced in a study of CD8+ T cells in alopecia areata. Measured with immunoSEQ multiplex PCR; TCRdb has only the in-frame clones, and not every one. The sample comprises roughly 35,000 clones, 55% of which are singletons, and roughly 37% rests with the top ten. Sequenced input: NKG2D-high CD8+ T cells sorted from blood. The source of these receptors is a human donor with alopecia areata. The CDR3 runs from the conserved cysteine through the conserved F or W. The D gene is left open where the match is weak. Clone size is shown for a subset of rows, as once, few, many or a class of expanded clone.

TRBD1,few,TRBV9,TRBJ2-5,CASSRGGAEQETQYF,TGTGCCAGCAGCCGAGGGGGCGCAGAGCAAGAGACCCAGTACTTC
TRBD1,-,TRBV10-3,TRBJ2-7,CATMQGQGFYEQYF,TGTGCCACGATGCAGGGACAGGGGTTCTACGAGCAGTACTTC
-,once,TRBV19,TRBJ2-1,CASSIVPQNNEQFF,TGTGCCAGTAGTATAGTGCCACAAAACAATGAGCAGTTCTTC
TRBD2,-,TRBV27,TRBJ2-1,CASSLLNPLAGAYNEQFF,TGTGCCAGCAGTTTACTCAACCCACTAGCGGGGGCTTACAATGAGCAGTTCTTC
TRBD2,-,TRBV14,TRBJ2-1,CASSPRTSGINEQFF,TGTGCCAGCAGCCCTCGGACTAGCGGGATCAATGAGCAGTTCTTC
-,few,TRBV9,TRBJ2-2,CASSVYTGELFF,TGTGCCAGCAGCGTCTACACCGGGGAGCTGTTTTTT
-,-,TRBV5-4,TRBJ1-1,CASSLTGNTEAFF,TGTGCCAGCAGCTTAACCGGGAACACTGAAGCTTTCTTT
TRBD2,-,TRBV29-1,TRBJ2-1,CSGKTSGRGAYNEQFF,TGCAGCGGAAAGACTAGCGGGAGGGGGGCCTACAATGAGCAGTTCTTC
TRBD2,-,TRBV4-2,TRBJ2-1,CASSLTGGRVNEQFF,TGTGCCAGCAGCCTTACAGGCGGGAGGGTCAATGAGCAGTTCTTC
-,few,TRBV19,TRBJ2-7,CASSILLGFYEQYF,TGTGCCAGTAGTATCCTTTTGGGGTTCTACGAGCAGTACTTC
-,-,TRBV6-4,TRBJ2-2,CASSAVITTGPTGELFF,TGTGCCAGCAGTGCAGTCATCACGACAGGCCCGACCGGGGAGCTGTTTTTT
-,few,TRBV7-9,TRBJ2-7,CASSPHKDEQYF,TGTGCCAGCAGCCCACACAAGGACGAGCAGTACTTC
TRBD1,few,TRBV29-1,TRBJ2-7,CSAGTGTYEQYF,TGCAGCGCCGGGACAGGTACCTACGAGCAGTACTTC
-,-,TRBV6-5,TRBJ1-1,CASSYSQTDGTFF,TGTGCCAGCAGTTACTCCCAGACGGACGGGACTTTCTTT
-,-,TRBV13,TRBJ2-7,CASSLLSYEQYF,TGTGCCAGCAGCTTGCTTTCCTACGAGCAGTACTTC